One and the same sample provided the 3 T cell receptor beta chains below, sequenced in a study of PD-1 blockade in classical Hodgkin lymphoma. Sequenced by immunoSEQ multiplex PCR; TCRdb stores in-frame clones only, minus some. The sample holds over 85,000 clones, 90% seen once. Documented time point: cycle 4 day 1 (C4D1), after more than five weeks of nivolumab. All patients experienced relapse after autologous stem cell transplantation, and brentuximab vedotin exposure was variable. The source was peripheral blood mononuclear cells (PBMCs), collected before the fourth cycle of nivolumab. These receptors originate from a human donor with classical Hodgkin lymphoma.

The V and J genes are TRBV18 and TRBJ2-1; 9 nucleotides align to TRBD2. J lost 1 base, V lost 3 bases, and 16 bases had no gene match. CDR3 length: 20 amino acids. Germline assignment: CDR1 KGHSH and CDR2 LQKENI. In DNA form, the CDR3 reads TGTGCCAGCTCACCGAGTTTGGGCGGGGGGGCTCAGAATTCCTACAATGAGCAGTTCTTC. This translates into CASSPSLGGGAQNSYNEQFF. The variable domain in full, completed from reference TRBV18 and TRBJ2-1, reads NAGVMQNPRHLVRRRGQEARLRCSPMKGHSHVYWYRQLPEEGLKFMVYLQKENIIDESGMPKERFSAEFPKEGPSILRIQQVVRGDSAAYFCASSPSLGGGAQNSYNEQFFGPGTRLTVL.

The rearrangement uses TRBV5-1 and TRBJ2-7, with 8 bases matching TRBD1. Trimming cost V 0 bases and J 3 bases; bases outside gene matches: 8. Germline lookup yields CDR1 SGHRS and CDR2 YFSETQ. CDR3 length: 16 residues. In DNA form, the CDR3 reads TGCGCCAGCAGCTTGGTCATTGCAGGGGGCAGCTACGAGCAGTACTTC. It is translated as CASSLVIAGGSYEQYF. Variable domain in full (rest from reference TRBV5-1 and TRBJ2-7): KAGVTQTPRYLIKTRGQQVTLSCSPISGHRSVSWYQQTPGQGLQFLFEYFSETQRNKGNFPGRFSGRQFSNSRSEMNVSTLELGDSALYLCASSLVIAGGSYEQYFGPGTRLTVT.

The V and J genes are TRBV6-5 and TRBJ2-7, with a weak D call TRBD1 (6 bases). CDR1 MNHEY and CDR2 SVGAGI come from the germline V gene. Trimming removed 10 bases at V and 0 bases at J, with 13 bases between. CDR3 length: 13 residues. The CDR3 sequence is CATQQGTSYEQYF. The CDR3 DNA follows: TGTGCCACCCAGCAGGGGACCTCCTACGAGCAGTACTTC.